This T cell receptor (beta chain) was captured by sequencing in a study of shared clonotypes between healthy human individuals. Samples underwent the assay at deep level. Every immunoSEQ plate was one replicate of a subset's evenly spread DNA. The protocol was immunoSEQ multiplex PCR, while the TCRdb copy is restricted to in-frame clones and leaves out a portion. Of under 600,000 clones listed, around 80% are singletons. Roughly 99 million PBMCs were counted before genomic DNA extraction. This CDR3 comprises 16 residues. V shed 6 bases and J shed 0 bases, with 16 bases lying between them. CDR1 and CDR2 from the germline V gene are MNHNY and SVGAGI (reference sequence).

Sample: PBMCs. This clonotype was obtained from a woman in her thirties or forties in good health. Some clones in this sample may be carry-over from other donors' samples. V and J are TRBV6-6 and TRBJ2-3; either TRBD1 or TRBD2 may fit D (5 bases each). The CDR3 DNA sequence: TGTGCCAGCAGCCACTCAACCGGGGCTAGCACAGATACGCAGTATTTT. Protein: CASSHSTGASTDTQYF.